Shown below are 10 T cell receptor beta chains from a single sample sequenced in a study of T cells in Graves' hyperthyroidism and ophthalmopathy. Regions amplified from RNA transcripts were the TCR beta CDR3 regions. The primer set for the first-round RT-PCR of the TCR CDR3 was HTBI. Each CDR3 protein is one row after TCRdb ran MiXCR on the multiplex PCR reads. The sample holds 280,000 or so distinct CDR3 sequences; roughly 15% are singletons and the top ten take under 35%. Sequencing was performed on blood. The receptors come from a woman aged 50 to 65 with Graves' hyperthyroidism that later progressed to Graves' ophthalmopathy.

This chain links TRBV6-1 with TRBJ2-7, with D perhaps matching TRBD2 (5 bases). Trimming removed 5 bases at V and 0 bases at J, with 11 bases between. CDR3 length: 14 amino acids. Germline V CDR1 and CDR2: MNHNS, SASEGT. The CDR3 loop is CASSPADSSYEQYF. DNA of the CDR3: TGTGCCAGCAGTCCAGCGGATAGCTCCTACGAGCAGTACTTC.

This clonotype was detected ten times or more. The J gene is TRBJ2-7, the V gene TRBV24-1; 9 bases fit TRBD2. Germline CDR1 KGHDR, CDR2 SFDVKD. The V segment lost 7 bases and the J segment 3 bases; nucleotides outside the gene matches: 12. The CDR3 length is 16 residues. CDR3 residues: CATSHQRAGGYYEQYF. CDR3 coding DNA: TGTGCCACCAGCCACCAAAGAGCGGGAGGATACTACGAGCAGTACTTC.

To note about this clonotype: The conserved phenylalanine or tryptophan normally closing the CDR3 is absent here, so this likely arose from a read error. This chain connects TRBV12-5 to TRBJ1-1; no firm D call. The CDR3 sequence is 18 residues long. Germline CDR1 reads LGHNT; CDR2 reads FRNRAP. V lost 6 bases, J lost 1 base, and 24 bases lay in between. Here the CDR3 DNA reads TGTGCTAGTGGCCCAGCCACCCCGGGAGAGCCTGGGAACACTGAAGCTTTCCTT. Translating gives CASGPATPGEPGNTEAFL.

This clonotype was recorded a few times. The chain carries TRBV5-5 and TRBJ2-6; D remains unclear. The germline V gene encodes CDR1 SGHKS and CDR2 YYEKEE (reference sequence). Trimming took 0 bases from V and 4 from J, leaving 11 bases between them. The CDR3 consists of 16 residues. The CDR3 sequence: CASSLGSLRGANVLTF. In DNA form, the CDR3 reads TGTGCCAGCAGCTTGGGGAGCCTGAGGGGGGCCAACGTCCTGACTTTC.

This clonotype came up many times. The chain employs TRBV6-5 and TRBJ1-1; D not resolved. Trimming stripped 1 base from V and 0 bases from J, with 12 bases between. CDR1 and CDR2 (germline): MNHEY, SVGAGI. The CDR3 loop spans 16 amino acids. CDR3 sequence: CASSYLTTTVNTEAFF. Here the CDR3 DNA reads TGTGCCAGCAGTTACTTAACCACAACAGTGAACACTGAAGCTTTCTTT.

The chain joins TRBV7-3 to TRBJ1-1; unclear D gene. With 2 bases removed from V and 6 bases from J, the gap between germline ends came to 13 bases. The CDR3 totals 14 residues. Germline V gene lookup returns CDR1 SGHTA and CDR2 FQGTGA. This chain's CDR3 is CASSLSPSNAEAFF. The CDR3 nucleotides are TGTGCCAGCAGCTTATCACCTTCCAACGCTGAAGCTTTCTTT.

This clonotype appeared many times. CDR3 nucleotide sequence: TGCGCCAGCAGCTTGGTACCAGGGTACGAGCAGTACTTC. Its protein product is CASSLVPGYEQYF. V is TRBV5-1 and J is TRBJ2-7; possibly TRBD1 for D (5 bases). Trimming cost V 0 bases and J 4 bases, with 8 bases left between them. Germline lookup yields CDR1 SGHRS and CDR2 YFSETQ. The CDR3 extends over 13 amino acids.

This clonotype was recorded at least ten times. This rearrangement joins TRBV6-5 to TRBJ1-5; no reliable D call. Trimming took 2 bases from V and 4 from J, leaving 6 bases between them. CDR1 MNHEY and CDR2 SVGAGI come from the germline V gene. The CDR3 is made up of 13 amino acids. This chain's CDR3 is CASSYRLNQPQHF. In nucleotides, the CDR3 is TGTGCCAGCAGTTACCGTTTAAATCAGCCCCAGCATTTT.

The chain couples TRBV20-1 to TRBJ2-7; D ambiguous. The CDR3 covers 12 residues. Trimming pared 6 bases from V and 0 bases from J, leaving 9 bases between. CDR1 is DFQATT, CDR2 SNEGSKA, per germline (reference sequence). CDR3 nucleotide sequence: TGCAGTGCGGACGGTAGCTCCTACGAGCAGTACTTC. This gives the protein CSADGSSYEQYF.

The chain carries TRBV7-8 and TRBJ2-3; TRBD2 agrees at 8 bases. This CDR3 comprises 16 residues. Unmatched junction bases numbered 7, after V lost 1 base and J lost 4 bases. CDR1 and CDR2 (germline): SGHVS, FQNEAQ. Written as DNA, the CDR3 is TGTGCCAGCAGCTTAGGTGTGCTAGCGGGTTCAGATACGCAGTATTTT. This encodes CASSLGVLAGSDTQYF.